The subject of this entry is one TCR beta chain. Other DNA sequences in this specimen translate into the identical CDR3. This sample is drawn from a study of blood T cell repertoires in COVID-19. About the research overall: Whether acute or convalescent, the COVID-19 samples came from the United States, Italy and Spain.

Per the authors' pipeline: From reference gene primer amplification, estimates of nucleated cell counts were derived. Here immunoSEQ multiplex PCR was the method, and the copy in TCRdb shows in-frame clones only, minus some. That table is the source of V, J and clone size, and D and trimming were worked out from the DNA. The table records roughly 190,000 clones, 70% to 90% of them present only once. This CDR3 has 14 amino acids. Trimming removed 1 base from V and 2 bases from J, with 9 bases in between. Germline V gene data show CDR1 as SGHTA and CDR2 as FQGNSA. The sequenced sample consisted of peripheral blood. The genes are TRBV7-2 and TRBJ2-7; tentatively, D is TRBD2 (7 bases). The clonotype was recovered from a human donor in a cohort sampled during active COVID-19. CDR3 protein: CASSLGGGPYEQYF. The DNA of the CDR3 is TGTGCCAGCAGCTTAGGGGGGGGGCCCTACGAGCAGTACTTC.